This record covers a single T cell receptor (beta chain). This sample is drawn from a study of blood T cell repertoires in COVID-19. Across the whole study: Donors in the United States, Italy and Spain gave samples during acute or convalescent COVID-19. PBMCs, B-cell-depleted T cells, or T cells provided the cDNA or gDNA that made up the material.

Per the original data handling: Scientists estimated how many nucleated cells there were by amplifying reference gene primers. Some clones are missing from TCRdb's copy, which holds only in-frame ones; the method was immunoSEQ multiplex PCR. That table gives V, J and clone size, and the DNA gave D and trimming. Of 150,000 to 200,000 clones in the sample, about 88% are singletons; the top ten hold roughly 7%. Germline loops: CDR1 MNHEY, CDR2 SVGAGI. The V segment lost 2 bases and the J segment 1 base; nucleotides outside the gene matches: 8. The CDR3 spans 16 residues. The V call is TRBV6-5, the J call TRBJ2-7, with TRBD1 identical over 7 bases. The clonotype was recovered from a woman over 75 in a cohort sampled during active or convalescent COVID-19. The source material was peripheral blood. This CDR3 is CASSYVGTGASYEQYF. The CDR3 nucleotides read TGTGCCAGCAGTTACGTAGGAACAGGGGCGTCCTACGAGCAGTACTTC.